This entry lists 14 T cell receptor beta chains sequenced from one sample in a study of blood T cell repertoires in COVID-19. Generated by immunoSEQ multiplex PCR, the TCRdb table keeps only in-frame clones and is missing some. This sample has approximately 200,000 clones, with 80% to 90% found just once. The specimen was peripheral blood. These receptors were obtained from a man aged 55 to 70 who had recovered from COVID-19.

This chain joins TRBV30 and TRBJ2-5; 7 positions agree with TRBD2. The CDR3 loop spans 14 amino acids. V lost 2 bases, J lost 7 bases, and 10 bases stayed unmatched. The V gene's germline CDR1 is GTSNPN and CDR2 SVGIG (reference sequence). The CDR3 DNA reads as TGTGCCTGGAGTACGGGACCGCCGGGGGGGACCCAGTACTTC. It translates to CAWSTGPPGGTQYF.

Many counts were recorded for this clone. The chain recombines TRBV19 with TRBJ1-2, with D hard to call. The CDR3 consists of 14 residues. The ends were cut back, 10 bases at V and 3 bases at J, with 18 bases in the middle. The germline gives CDR1 LNHDA, CDR2 SQIVND (reference sequence). CDR3 coding DNA: TGTGCCACCCTCCCCACCAGCGCGGACTATGGCTACACCTTC. It specifies CATLPTSADYGYTF.

This chain joins TRBV7-6 and TRBJ1-3; D gene uncertain. V shed 5 bases and J shed 0 bases, with 14 bases lying between them. The CDR3 is made up of 16 amino acids. Germline-derived CDR1 and CDR2 are SGHVS and FNYEAQ. The CDR3 is CASSPQRGSSGNTIYF. CDR3 bases: TGTGCCAGCAGCCCCCAACGTGGGAGCTCTGGAAACACCATATATTTT.

This chain connects TRBV19 to TRBJ1-5; the D is unclear. V was cut by 5 bases and J by 7 bases, with 18 bases left in between. Germline V gene data show CDR1 as LNHDA and CDR2 as SQIVND (reference sequence). This CDR3 is built from 15 residues. The CDR3 sequence is CASSPGGRLGQPQHF. The CDR3 region has the DNA TGTGCCAGTAGTCCCGGCGGGAGGCTGGGGCAGCCCCAGCATTTT.

The J gene is TRBJ1-5, the V gene TRBV12-3 or TRBV12-4; unclear D gene. Trimming left V 6 bases short and J 11 bases short, with 17 bases between. This CDR3 is 13 amino acids long. CDR3 amino acids: CASRNRVKRSQHF. The CDR3 nucleotides are TGTGCCAGCAGGAACAGAGTTAAAAGGTCCCAGCATTTT.

The chain carries TRBV7-3 and TRBJ2-3, with a weak D call TRBD2 (5 bases). This CDR3 comprises 14 residues. Trimming left V 2 bases short and J 3 bases short, with 9 bases between. Looked up from germline, CDR1 is SGHTA and CDR2 is FQGTGA. The CDR3 DNA sequence: TGTGCCAGCAGCTTAGGTCTAGCAACAGATACGCAGTATTTT. Its translation is CASSLGLATDTQYF.

The chain joins TRBV7-9 to TRBJ2-3, with 11 bases identical to TRBD2. The CDR3 has 16 amino acids. Germline V gene data show CDR1 as SEHNR and CDR2 as FQNEAQ (reference sequence). J lost 5 bases, V lost 3 bases, and 7 bases had no gene match. CDR3 protein: CASSFLSGGAGDTQYF. The CDR3 DNA is TGTGCCAGCAGCTTCCTTAGCGGGGGGGCGGGAGATACGCAGTATTTT. The variable domain in full, with the rest retrieved from reference TRBV7-9 and TRBJ2-3, is DTGVSQNPRHKITKRGQNVTFRCDPISEHNRLYWYRQTLGQGPEFLTYFQNEAQLEKSRLLSDRFSAERPKGSFSTLEIQRTEQGDSAMYLCASSFLSGGAGDTQYFGPGTRLTVL.

As to this clone: The same CDR3 also results from other DNA sequences found in this sample. The genes are TRBV5-1 and TRBJ2-1, with TRBD2 matching over 8 bases. V shed 0 bases, J shed 1 base, and the junction held 0 bases outside the gene matches. The germline gives CDR1 SGHRS, CDR2 YFSETQ. The CDR3 is 15 residues long. This CDR3 is CASSLASGSYNEQFF. CDR3 nucleotide sequence: TGCGCCAGCAGCTTGGCTAGCGGGTCCTACAATGAGCAGTTCTTC. Variable domain in full (rest from reference TRBV5-1 and TRBJ2-1): KAGVTQTPRYLIKTRGQQVTLSCSPISGHRSVSWYQQTPGQGLQFLFEYFSETQRNKGNFPGRFSGRQFSNSRSEMNVSTLELGDSALYLCASSLASGSYNEQFFGPGTRLTVL.

The gene calls are TRBV5-8 and TRBJ1-1; D gene unclear. V lost 4 bases and J 0 bases, leaving 10 bases between the germline ends. CDR1 is SGHTS, CDR2 YDEGEE, per germline. The CDR3 is 14 residues long. For the CDR3, the DNA is TGTGCCAGCAGCCGGGCGGGGTTGAACACTGAAGCTTTCTTT. Its translation is CASSRAGLNTEAFF. The whole variable domain, filled in from reference TRBV5-8 and TRBJ1-1, reads EAGVTQSPTHLIKTRGQQATLRCSPISGHTSVYWYQQALGLGLQFLLWYDEGEERNRGNFPPRFSGRQFPNYSSELNVNALELEDSALYLCASSRAGLNTEAFFGQGTRLTVV.

The rearrangement joins TRBV5-6 to TRBJ1-2; D is uncertain. V lost 4 bases, J lost 4 bases, and 26 bases lay in between. The germline V gene has CDR1 SGHDT and CDR2 YYEEEE. CDR3 length: 18 amino acids. This chain's CDR3 is CASSVGLLISSGAYGYTF. CDR3 sequence (DNA): TGTGCCAGCAGCGTTGGACTGCTCATCTCCTCGGGCGCCTATGGCTACACCTTC.

The chain joins TRBV28 to TRBJ2-7, with 10 positions matching TRBD1. The V segment lost 5 bases and the J segment 3 bases; nucleotides outside the gene matches: 10. CDR3 length: 16 residues. Per the germline V gene, CDR1 is MDHEN and CDR2 is SYDVKM. The CDR3 sequence is CASSPEGTGAYYEQYF. As DNA, the CDR3 is TGTGCCAGCAGTCCTGAGGGGACAGGGGCCTACTACGAGCAGTACTTC.

The gene calls are TRBV10-3 and TRBJ2-1, with D possibly matching TRBD1 (7 bases). The CDR3 loop spans 15 amino acids. CDR1 and CDR2 (germline): ENHRY, SYGVKD. Trimming removed 6 bases at V and 2 bases at J, with 14 bases between. Here the CDR3 reads CAIRKQGTPYNEQFF. For the CDR3, the DNA is TGTGCCATCAGGAAACAGGGGACTCCCTACAATGAGCAGTTCTTC.

J is TRBJ2-3 and V is TRBV24-1, with D perhaps TRBD1 (5 bases). The CDR3 consists of 13 residues. Trimming stripped 7 bases from V and 3 bases from J, with 10 bases between. Germline-derived CDR1 and CDR2 are KGHDR and SFDVKD. CDR3 residues: CATRPAGTDTQYF. The CDR3 nucleotides are TGTGCCACCAGGCCTGCAGGGACAGATACGCAGTATTTT.

The V gene is TRBV7-8, the J gene TRBJ1-2; 10 bases line up with TRBD1. V lost 5 bases, J lost 8 bases, and 11 bases stayed unmatched. From germline, CDR1 is SGHVS and CDR2 FQNEAQ. This CDR3 spans 15 amino acids. The CDR3 region is CASSPRQGAPGGYTF. The CDR3 nucleotides read TGTGCCAGCAGCCCTAGACAGGGGGCGCCGGGGGGCTACACCTTC.